Following are 4 T cell receptor beta chains from one sample sequenced in a study of cytomegalovirus exposure and HLA in healthy donors. PCR was performed using 60 Vbeta and 13 Jbeta primers. TCRdb's copy holds only in-frame clones and misses some; the assay was immunoSEQ multiplex PCR. The repertoire shows about 41,000 clones; the top ten hold roughly 6%. Sequenced material: PBMCs. The receptors were sampled from a man aged 30-40 years in good health and CMV-seronegative.

The rearrangement uses TRBV29-1 and TRBJ2-5, with 9 positions matching TRBD1. This CDR3 has 14 amino acids. With 3 bases clipped from V and 7 bases from J, the junction kept 9 bases outside the gene matches. Looked up from germline, CDR1 is SQVTM and CDR2 is ANQGSEA. CDR3 sequence reads: CSVDAGTGIGTQYF. The CDR3 DNA sequence: TGCAGCGTTGACGCCGGGACAGGGATAGGGACCCAGTACTTC.

The rearrangement joins TRBV20-1 to TRBJ2-3; the D is unclear. The germline V gene encodes CDR1 DFQATT and CDR2 SNEGSKA (reference sequence). The ends were cut back, 5 bases at V and 6 bases at J, with 6 bases in the middle. The CDR3 runs to 10 residues. The CDR3 nucleotides are TGCAGTGCTTCCCGGGATACGCAGTATTTT. Translated: CSASRDTQYF.

The genes are TRBV5-1 and TRBJ1-1; D gene uncertain. Trimming removed 0 bases from V and 10 bases from J, with 13 bases in between. This CDR3 comprises 13 residues. Germline CDR1 is SGHRS and CDR2 is YFSETQ. The CDR3: CASSLVGQAGAFF. CDR3 DNA sequence: TGCGCCAGCAGCTTGGTCGGGCAGGCGGGAGCTTTCTTT.

This CDR3 reads CASSRTSGRASNEQFF. CDR3 DNA sequence: TGTGCCAGCAGCCGGACTAGCGGGAGGGCCTCCAATGAGCAGTTCTTC. V is TRBV5-4 and J is TRBJ2-1, with 15 positions matching TRBD2. The trim removed 4 bases at V and 6 bases at J, leaving 5 bases unmatched. The V gene's germline CDR1 is SGHNT and CDR2 YYREEE (reference sequence). CDR3 length: 16 amino acids.